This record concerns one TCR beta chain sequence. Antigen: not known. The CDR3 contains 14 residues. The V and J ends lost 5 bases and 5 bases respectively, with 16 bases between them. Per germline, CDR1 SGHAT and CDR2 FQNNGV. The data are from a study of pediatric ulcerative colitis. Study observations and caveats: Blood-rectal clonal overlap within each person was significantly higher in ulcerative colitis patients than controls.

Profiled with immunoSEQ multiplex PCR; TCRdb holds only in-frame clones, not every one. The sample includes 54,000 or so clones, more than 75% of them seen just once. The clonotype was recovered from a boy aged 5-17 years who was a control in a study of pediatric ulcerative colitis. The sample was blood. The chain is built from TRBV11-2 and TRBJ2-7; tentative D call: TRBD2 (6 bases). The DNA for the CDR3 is TGTGCCAGCAGCCAAACACCCCGGGGGAACGAGCAGTACTTC. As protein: CASSQTPRGNEQYF.